This T cell receptor (beta chain) was found in a study of cytomegalovirus exposure and HLA in healthy donors. The CDR3 has 15 residues. Germline loops: CDR1 MNHNY, CDR2 SVGAGI (reference sequence). The V end lost 5 bases, the J end lost 0 bases, and 10 bases lay between the germline ends. This clone was recorded only once. Researchers ran the PCR with 60 Vbeta and 13 Jbeta primers. The method was immunoSEQ multiplex PCR; TCRdb's version includes in-frame clones alone and lacks a portion of them. The data contain 150,000 to 200,000 clones, 81% of them singletons. The rearrangement links TRBV6-6 to TRBJ2-2, with D perhaps TRBD1 (6 bases). The TCR was taken from a woman aged 18 to 35 in good health and CMV-seropositive. Material for sequencing was PBMCs. CDR3 sequence: CASSQDRTNTGELFF. In DNA, the CDR3 is TGTGCCAGCAGTCAAGACAGGACGAACACCGGGGAGCTGTTTTTT.